These 18 T cell receptor beta chains came from one sample sequenced in a study of beta chain features in type 1 diabetes. Reverse transcription of all isolated RNA meant that expressed TCRB transcripts were sequenced. TCRdb keeps only in-frame clones here, not all; method: immunoSEQ multiplex PCR. The sample lists 390,000 or so clones; approximately 15% were seen once. What was sequenced was naive CD4+ T cells from blood. The receptors shown here come from a man aged 30-40 years in good health.

Only one count was recorded for this clone. The rearrangement joins TRBV6-5 to TRBJ2-1; D not certain. The germline V gene encodes CDR1 MNHEY and CDR2 SVGAGI. Trimming took off 6 bases at V and 7 bases at J, with 7 bases between the two ends. CDR3 length equals 11 residues. DNA for the CDR3: TGTGCCAGCAGAAAAGGGAATGAGCAGTTCTTC. Amino acid sequence: CASRKGNEQFF.

The rearrangement joins TRBV11-2 to TRBJ1-2, with 7 bases that match TRBD1. The CDR3 is 13 amino acids. The germline V gene encodes CDR1 SGHAT and CDR2 FQNNGV. The junction had 3 bases not matched to a gene; V was cut back by 5 bases and J by 3 bases. CDR3 in amino acids: CASSPGTDYGYTF. CDR3 sequence (DNA): TGTGCCAGCAGCCCCGGGACAGACTATGGCTACACCTTC.

This clone was observed a handful of times. The chain recombines TRBV14 with TRBJ1-4, with 7 bases matching TRBD1. Germline V lookup: CDR1 SGHDN, CDR2 FVKESK. The CDR3 spans 13 residues. Losses at the gene ends were 0 bases for V and 13 bases for J; bases not matched to a gene: 5. The CDR3 DNA sequence: TGTGCCAGCAGCCAAGAATTGGCAGGGGGACTGTTTTTT. It yields the protein CASSQELAGGLFF.

This clone was observed once. The CDR3 DNA reads as TGTGCCAGCAGCGCGCCGGGACTAGCGGCCGCGGGGGAGCTGTTTTTT. Translation gives CASSAPGLAAAGELFF. V and J are TRBV9 and TRBJ2-2; 11 positions match TRBD2. Looked up from germline, CDR1 is SGDLS and CDR2 is YYNGEE. The CDR3 totals 16 residues. With 3 bases clipped from V and 8 bases from J, the junction kept 9 bases outside the gene matches.

This clone has a count of ten or more. Other DNA sequences in the sample encode the same CDR3. In nucleotides, the CDR3 is TGCAGCGTTGAAGATCGTTGGGGGCAAGAGACCCAGTACTTC. Protein: CSVEDRWGQETQYF. The chain is built from TRBV29-1 and TRBJ2-5; D is possibly TRBD1 or TRBD2 (5 bases each). Germline V lookup: CDR1 SQVTM, CDR2 ANQGSEA. Trimming removed 0 bases at V and 2 bases at J, with 10 bases between. This CDR3 is built from 14 residues.

This clone was seen only a few times. The chain combines TRBV2 with TRBJ1-2; D is uncertain. Germline V gene sequence: CDR1 SNHLY, CDR2 FYNNEI. The CDR3 spans 14 residues. V lost 7 bases to trimming and J lost 0 bases, with 12 bases between them. The CDR3 protein is CASIGQIANYGYTF. CDR3 in DNA: TGTGCCAGCATTGGCCAGATCGCTAACTATGGCTACACCTTC.

The V call is TRBV27, the J call TRBJ1-1; TRBD1 agrees at 7 bases. Per germline, CDR1 MNHEY and CDR2 SMNVEV (reference sequence). Trimming took 5 bases from V and 1 from J; bases not matched to a gene: 4. The CDR3 extends over 14 amino acids. In DNA form, the CDR3 reads TGTGCCAGCAGTCCCCGGACAGGGAACACTGAAGCTTTCTTT. Protein: CASSPRTGNTEAFF.

The chain combines TRBV4-1 with TRBJ2-7; 12 bases align to TRBD1. The CDR3 consists of 15 residues. Trimming cost V 3 bases and J 6 bases; bases outside gene matches: 6. CDR1 MGHRA and CDR2 YSYEKL come from the germline V gene. The CDR3 loop reads CASSQGTGGTGEQYF. The CDR3 DNA reads TGCGCCAGCAGCCAGGGGACAGGGGGCACGGGCGAGCAGTACTTC.

In regard to this clone: This CDR3 is also generated by other DNA sequences in the sample. CDR3 nucleotides: TGTGCCTGGAGTGTTAACAGCAACTATGGCTACACCTTC. Amino acid sequence: CAWSVNSNYGYTF. V gene TRBV30 combines with J gene TRBJ1-2; D gene unclear. Germline V CDR1 and CDR2: GTSNPN, SVGIG (reference sequence). This CDR3 spans 13 amino acids. V was trimmed by 0 bases and J by 2 bases, leaving 7 bases between them. Variable domain in full (rest from reference TRBV30 and TRBJ1-2): SQTIHQWPATLVQPVGSPLSLECTVEGTSNPNLYWYRQAAGRGLQLLFYSVGIGQISSEVPQNLSASRPQDRQFILSSKKLLLSDSGFYLCAWSVNSNYGYTFGSGTRLTVV.

This clone has more than one count but fewer than ten. The chain is built from TRBV4-2 and TRBJ2-5; no definite D call. Germline V gene sequence: CDR1 LGHNA, CDR2 YNFKEQ. The CDR3 sequence is 16 residues long. Trimming took off 0 bases at V and 1 base at J, with 12 bases between the two ends. The CDR3: CASSQDLRRLQETQYF. CDR3 DNA: TGTGCCAGCAGCCAAGATCTACGTAGGCTCCAAGAGACCCAGTACTTC.

CDR3 in amino acids: CASSRSGSETQYF. The CDR3 nucleotides are TGTGCCAGCAGTCGCTCGGGCTCAGAGACCCAGTACTTC. This chain connects TRBV6-6 to TRBJ2-5; unclear D gene. The CDR3 has 13 amino acids. CDR1 is MNHNY and CDR2 is SVGAGI in the germline V gene (reference sequence). V was pared by 5 bases and J by 4 bases, with 11 bases between.

This chain connects TRBV19 to TRBJ2-2; no clear D gene. The germline V gene encodes CDR1 LNHDA and CDR2 SQIVND (reference sequence). V lost 1 base and J lost 3, with 6 bases in between. The CDR3 covers 14 residues. The CDR3 sequence: CASSIATYTGELFF. The CDR3 DNA reads as TGTGCCAGTAGTATAGCCACCTACACCGGGGAGCTGTTTTTT.

The chain uses TRBV9 and TRBJ2-2, with D unresolved. Germline-derived CDR1 and CDR2 are SGDLS and YYNGEE. This CDR3 has 13 amino acids. The V end lost 4 bases, the J end lost 0 bases, and 4 bases lay between the germline ends. The CDR3 DNA follows: TGTGCCAGCAGCCCGCCGAACACCGGGGAGCTGTTTTTT. Amino acid sequence: CASSPPNTGELFF.

This chain joins TRBV21-1 and TRBJ1-1. TRBV21-1 is designated a pseudogene. CDR3 length equals 17 residues. CDR3 in DNA: TGTGCCAGCAGCCCTCTCCGGAGGGCGGTGGCGAACACTGAAGCTTTCTTT. Translating gives CASSPLRRAVANTEAFF.

This rearrangement joins TRBV30 to TRBJ1-4; D is undetermined. This CDR3 region has 10 residues. Germline CDR1 reads GTSNPN; CDR2 reads SVGIG (reference sequence). V lost 0 bases and J lost 7, with 0 bases in between. CDR3 region: CAWSVEKLFF. The CDR3 bases are TGTGCCTGGAGTGTTGAAAAACTGTTTTTT. Full variable domain (outside the CDR3, taken from reference TRBV30 and TRBJ1-4): SQTIHQWPATLVQPVGSPLSLECTVEGTSNPNLYWYRQAAGRGLQLLFYSVGIGQISSEVPQNLSASRPQDRQFILSSKKLLLSDSGFYLCAWSVEKLFFGSGTQLSVL.

The J gene is TRBJ2-7, the V gene TRBV25-1; 10 bases are a match to TRBD1. The CDR3 consists of 14 residues. J gave up 0 bases and V 6 bases, and 2 bases lay outside the gene matches. Germline V gene data show CDR1 as MGHDK and CDR2 as SYGVNS. The CDR3: CASSRTGGSYEQYF. Written as DNA, the CDR3 is TGTGCCAGCAGCCGGACAGGGGGCTCCTACGAGCAGTACTTC.

CDR3 loop: CASSFLGTGVFSYEQYF. In nucleotides, the CDR3 is TGTGCCAGCAGCTTTCTGGGAACAGGGGTATTTTCCTACGAGCAGTACTTC. The rearrangement uses TRBV5-6 and TRBJ2-7, with TRBD1 matching 7 bases. The CDR3 is 17 residues long. Trimming removed 2 bases from V and 1 base from J; junction bases left unmatched: 12. Germline CDR1 is SGHDT and CDR2 is YYEEEE.

The chain is built from TRBV7-2 and TRBJ2-4; D ambiguous. CDR3 length: 16 amino acids. Germline loops: CDR1 SGHTA, CDR2 FQGNSA. V lost 1 base, J lost 0 bases, and 10 bases lay in between. Here the CDR3 reads CASSLVRLGAKNIQYF. The CDR3 DNA sequence: TGTGCCAGCAGCTTAGTAAGGCTAGGAGCCAAAAACATTCAGTACTTC.